This T cell receptor (beta chain) originates from a study of T cell repertoires in cytomegalovirus infection. Study summary: Public signatures in TCR beta pointed to CMV infection and matching HLA type. Study-level points and caveats: Dominating the ex vivo response were HLA-C-restricted CMV-specific TCR beta clonotypes.

This CDR3 contains 13 residues. Trimming removed 9 bases at V and 0 bases at J, with 11 bases between. CDR1 is LNHDA and CDR2 is SQIVND in the germline V gene (reference sequence). Many counts were recorded for this clonotype. Its antigen is undetermined. TCRdb fed the reads into MiXCR, producing one record per CDR3 protein. The sample consists of approximately 750,000 distinct CDR3 sequences, roughly 35% of them appearing once. The chain joins TRBV19 to TRBJ1-1; D is undetermined. Sequencing was performed on PBMCs. This clonotype was sampled from a human donor in good health (CMV status not recorded). Some clones in this sample may be carry-over from other donors' samples. The CDR3: CASSSQMNTEAFF. CDR3 nucleotide sequence: TGTGCCAGCAGTTCCCAAATGAACACTGAAGCTTTCTTT.